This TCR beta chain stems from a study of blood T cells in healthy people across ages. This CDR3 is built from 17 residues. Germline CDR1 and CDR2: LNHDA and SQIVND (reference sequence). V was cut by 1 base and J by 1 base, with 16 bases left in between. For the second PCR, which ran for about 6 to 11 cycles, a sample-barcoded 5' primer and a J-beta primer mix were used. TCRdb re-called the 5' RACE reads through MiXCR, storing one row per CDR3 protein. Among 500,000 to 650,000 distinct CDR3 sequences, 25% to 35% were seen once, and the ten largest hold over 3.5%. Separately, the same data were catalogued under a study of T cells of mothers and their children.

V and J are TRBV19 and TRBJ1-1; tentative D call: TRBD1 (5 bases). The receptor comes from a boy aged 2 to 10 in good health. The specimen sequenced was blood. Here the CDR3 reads CASSIVPGLRGNTEAFF. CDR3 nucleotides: TGTGCCAGTAGTATAGTTCCAGGGCTAAGAGGGAACACTGAAGCTTTCTTT.